This T cell receptor beta chain is drawn from a study of T cell responses to AZD1222 COVID-19 vaccine. Clones were read by immunoSEQ multiplex PCR, and TCRdb kept only the in-frame ones, dropping some. The table includes around 130,000 clones, around nine tenths detected once. CDR1 is SGHTA, CDR2 FQGNSA, per germline. This CDR3 comprises 15 residues. Trimming shortened V by 5 bases and J by 7 bases, and 17 bases separated the two germline ends. Turning to this clone: The antigen is not known.

Study-wide results and caveats: At baseline, just 5 or 6 AZD1222 recipients tested seropositive.

The sample in question was peripheral blood, obtained 28 days after the second dose of the MenACWY control vaccine. The chain carries TRBV7-2 and TRBJ2-2; tentatively, D is TRBD2 (5 bases). This sequence originates from an adult who received the MenACWY meningococcal vaccine as a control. CDR3 loop: CASSPQHGDGGELFF. The CDR3 bases are TGTGCCAGCAGCCCGCAGCACGGGGATGGCGGGGAGCTGTTTTTT.